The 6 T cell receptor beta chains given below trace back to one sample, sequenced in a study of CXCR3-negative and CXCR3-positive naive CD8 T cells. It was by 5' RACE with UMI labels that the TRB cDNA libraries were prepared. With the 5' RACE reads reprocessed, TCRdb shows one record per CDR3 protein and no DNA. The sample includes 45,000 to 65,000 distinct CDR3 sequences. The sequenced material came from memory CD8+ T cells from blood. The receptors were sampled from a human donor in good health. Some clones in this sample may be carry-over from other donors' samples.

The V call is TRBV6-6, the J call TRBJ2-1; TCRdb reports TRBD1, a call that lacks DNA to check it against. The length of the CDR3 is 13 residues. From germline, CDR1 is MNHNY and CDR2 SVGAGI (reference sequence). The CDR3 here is CASINGGLNEQFF.

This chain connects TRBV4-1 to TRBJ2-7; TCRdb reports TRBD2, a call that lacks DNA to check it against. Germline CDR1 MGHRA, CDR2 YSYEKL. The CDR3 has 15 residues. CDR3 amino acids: CASSQETLRPYEQYF.

The CDR3 here is CASSLEGTDTQYF. This rearrangement joins TRBV5-1 to TRBJ2-3. Germline V gene data show CDR1 as SGHRS and CDR2 as YFSETQ. This CDR3 has 13 residues.

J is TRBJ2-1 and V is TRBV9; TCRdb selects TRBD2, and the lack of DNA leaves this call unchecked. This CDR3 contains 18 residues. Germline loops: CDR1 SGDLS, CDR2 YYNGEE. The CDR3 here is CASSVVGGSPTRYNEQFF.

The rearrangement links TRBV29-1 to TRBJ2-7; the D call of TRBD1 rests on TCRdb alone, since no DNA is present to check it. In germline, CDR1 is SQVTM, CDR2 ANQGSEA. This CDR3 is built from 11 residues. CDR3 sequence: CSVGTGPEQYF.

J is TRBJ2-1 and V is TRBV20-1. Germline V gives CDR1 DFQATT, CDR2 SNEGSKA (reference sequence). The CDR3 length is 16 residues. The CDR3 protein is CSARGPGEQTYNEQFF.